This TCR beta chain comes out of a study of OX40 agonist ivuxolimab in advanced cancers. The CDR3 length is 13 residues. Trimming shortened V by 6 bases and J by 13 bases, and 24 bases separated the two germline ends. The germline V gene encodes CDR1 GTSNPN and CDR2 SVGIG (reference sequence). This clone was observed once. The repertoire was sequenced with immunoSEQ multiplex PCR; TCRdb's copy has only in-frame clones and lacks some. The profile shows about 88,000 clones, approximately 85% of them singletons. The specimen was CD4+ or CD8+ T cells sorted from blood, collected in a trial of the OX40 agonist ivuxolimab. The chain links TRBV30 to TRBJ1-2; D not resolved. The sequence came from an adult with an advanced solid tumor such as melanoma, head and neck, liver or kidney cancer. The CDR3 DNA reads as TGTGCCTGCACCTTGGGTGATGGGCTCCGTTTCACCTTC. Its translation: CACTLGDGLRFTF.